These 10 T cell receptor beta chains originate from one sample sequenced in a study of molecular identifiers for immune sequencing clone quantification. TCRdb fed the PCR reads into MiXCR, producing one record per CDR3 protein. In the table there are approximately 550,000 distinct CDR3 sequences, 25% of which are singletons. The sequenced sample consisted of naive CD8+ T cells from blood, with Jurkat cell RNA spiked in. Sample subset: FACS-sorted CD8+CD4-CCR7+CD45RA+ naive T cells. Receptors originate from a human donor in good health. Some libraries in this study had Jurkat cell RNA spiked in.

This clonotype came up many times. DNA of the CDR3: TGTGCCAGCAGCTCCCACGGCATGAACACTGAAGCTTTCTTT. As protein: CASSSHGMNTEAFF. This chain uses TRBV7-9 with TRBJ1-1, with unresolved D. Trimming took off 4 bases at V and 0 bases at J, with 9 bases between the two ends. The CDR3 length is 14 residues. CDR1 and CDR2 (germline): SEHNR, FQNEAQ (reference sequence).

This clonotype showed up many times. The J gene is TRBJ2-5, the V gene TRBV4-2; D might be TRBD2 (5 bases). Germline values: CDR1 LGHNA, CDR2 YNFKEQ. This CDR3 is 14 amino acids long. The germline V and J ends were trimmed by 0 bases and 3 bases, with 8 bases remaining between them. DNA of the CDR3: TGTGCCAGCAGCCAAGAAGGAGCGGAAGAGACCCAGTACTTC. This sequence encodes CASSQEGAEETQYF.

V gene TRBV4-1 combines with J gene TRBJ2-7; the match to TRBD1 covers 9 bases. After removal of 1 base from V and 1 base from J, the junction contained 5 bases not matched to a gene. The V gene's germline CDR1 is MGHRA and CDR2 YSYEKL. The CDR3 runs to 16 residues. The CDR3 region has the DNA TGCGCCAGCAGCCAAGGTCCGGGACAGGGTTCCTACGAGCAGTACTTC. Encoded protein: CASSQGPGQGSYEQYF.

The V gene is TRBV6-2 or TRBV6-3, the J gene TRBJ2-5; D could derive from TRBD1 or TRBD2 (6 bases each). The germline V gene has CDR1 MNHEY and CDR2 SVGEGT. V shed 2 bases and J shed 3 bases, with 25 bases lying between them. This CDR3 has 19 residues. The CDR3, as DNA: TGTGCCAGCAGTTACCCGGGCCCGGGGGTACAGGGTAATAAAGAGACCCAGTACTTC. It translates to CASSYPGPGVQGNKETQYF.

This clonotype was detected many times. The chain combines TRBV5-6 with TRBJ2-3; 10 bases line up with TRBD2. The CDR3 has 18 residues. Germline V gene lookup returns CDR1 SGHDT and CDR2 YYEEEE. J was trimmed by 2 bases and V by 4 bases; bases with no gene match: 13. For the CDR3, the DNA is TGTGCCAGCAGCCGGCTAGCGGGGGTGATTGCAGACACAGATACGCAGTATTTT. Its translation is CASSRLAGVIADTDTQYF.

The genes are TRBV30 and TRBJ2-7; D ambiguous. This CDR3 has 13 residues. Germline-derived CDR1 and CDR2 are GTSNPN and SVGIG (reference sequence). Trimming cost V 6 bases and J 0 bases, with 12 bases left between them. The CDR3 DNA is TGTGCCTGCCAGGTATCCAGCTCCTACGAGCAGTACTTC. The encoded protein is CACQVSSSYEQYF.

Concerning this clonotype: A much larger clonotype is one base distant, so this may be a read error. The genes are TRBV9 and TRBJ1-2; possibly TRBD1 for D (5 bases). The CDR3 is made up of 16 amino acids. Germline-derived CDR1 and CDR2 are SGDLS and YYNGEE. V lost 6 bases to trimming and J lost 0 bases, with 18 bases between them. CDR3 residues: CASNFNEGQANYGYTF. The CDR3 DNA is TGTGCCAGCAACTTCAACGAGGGGCAAGCTAACTATGGCTACACCTTC.

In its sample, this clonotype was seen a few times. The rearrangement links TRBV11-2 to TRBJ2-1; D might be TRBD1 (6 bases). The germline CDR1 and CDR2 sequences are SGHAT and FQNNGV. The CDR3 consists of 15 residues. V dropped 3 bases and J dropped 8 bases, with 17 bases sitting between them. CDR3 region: CASSFHRAQIYEQFF. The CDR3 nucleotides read TGTGCCAGCAGCTTTCACAGGGCCCAGATTTATGAGCAGTTCTTC.

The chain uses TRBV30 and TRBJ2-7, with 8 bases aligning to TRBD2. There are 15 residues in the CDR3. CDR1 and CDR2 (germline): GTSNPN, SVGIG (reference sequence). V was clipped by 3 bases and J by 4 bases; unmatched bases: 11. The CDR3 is CAWRGLVAGRYEQYF. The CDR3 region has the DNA TGTGCCTGGAGGGGCCTGGTAGCGGGAAGGTACGAGCAGTACTTC.

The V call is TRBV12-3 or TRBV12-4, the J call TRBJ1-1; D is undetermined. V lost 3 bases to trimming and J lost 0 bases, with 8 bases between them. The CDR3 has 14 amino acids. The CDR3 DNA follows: TGTGCCAGCAGTTTCGGTCAGCTGAACACTGAAGCTTTCTTT. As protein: CASSFGQLNTEAFF.